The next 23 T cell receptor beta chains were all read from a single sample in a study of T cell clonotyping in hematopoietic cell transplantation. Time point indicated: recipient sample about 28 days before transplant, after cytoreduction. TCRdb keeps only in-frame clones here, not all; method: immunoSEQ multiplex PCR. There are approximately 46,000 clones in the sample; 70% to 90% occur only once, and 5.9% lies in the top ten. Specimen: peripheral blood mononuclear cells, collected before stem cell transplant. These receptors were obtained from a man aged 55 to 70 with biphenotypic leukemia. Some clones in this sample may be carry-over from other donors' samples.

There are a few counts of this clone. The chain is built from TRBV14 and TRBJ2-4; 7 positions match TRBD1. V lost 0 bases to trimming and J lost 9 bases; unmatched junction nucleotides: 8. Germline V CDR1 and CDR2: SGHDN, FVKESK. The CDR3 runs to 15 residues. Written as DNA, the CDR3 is TGTGCCAGCAGCCAAGATCCAGGGGGACGGTCCATTCAGTACTTC. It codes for CASSQDPGGRSIQYF.

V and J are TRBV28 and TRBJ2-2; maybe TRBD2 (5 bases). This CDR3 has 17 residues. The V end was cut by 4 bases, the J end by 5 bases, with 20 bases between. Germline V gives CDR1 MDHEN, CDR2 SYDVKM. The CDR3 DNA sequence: TGTGCCAGCAGTTCCCCGGGATCCCGCGGAACGACCGGGGAGCTGTTTTTT. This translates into CASSSPGSRGTTGELFF.

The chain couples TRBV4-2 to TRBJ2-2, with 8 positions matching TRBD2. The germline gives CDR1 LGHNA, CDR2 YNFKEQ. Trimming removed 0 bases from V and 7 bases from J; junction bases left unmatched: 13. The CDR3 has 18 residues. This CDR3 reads CASSQDLRRGRYVGELFF. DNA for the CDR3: TGTGCCAGCAGCCAAGATCTACGACGCGGGAGGTACGTCGGGGAGCTGTTTTTT.

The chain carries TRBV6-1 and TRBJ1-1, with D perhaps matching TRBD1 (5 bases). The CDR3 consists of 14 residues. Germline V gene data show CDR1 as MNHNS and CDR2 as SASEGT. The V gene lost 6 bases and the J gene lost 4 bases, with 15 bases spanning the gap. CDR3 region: CASRAQGDSTEAFF. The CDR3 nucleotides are TGTGCCAGCAGGGCTCAGGGCGATAGCACTGAAGCTTTCTTT.

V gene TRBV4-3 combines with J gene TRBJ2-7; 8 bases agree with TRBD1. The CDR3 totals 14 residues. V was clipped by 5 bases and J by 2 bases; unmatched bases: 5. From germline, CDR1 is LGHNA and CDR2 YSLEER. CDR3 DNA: TGCGCCAGCAGCACTCGACAGGGGCCCTACGAGCAGTACTTC. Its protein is CASSTRQGPYEQYF.

CDR3 sequence (DNA): TGTGCCTGGAGTTCCTTTACGGGGGTTGTCGTCTATGGCTACACCTTC. Protein sequence: CAWSSFTGVVVYGYTF. The chain has TRBV30 and TRBJ1-2; tentatively, D is TRBD1 (5 bases). The CDR3 runs 16 residues. V gave up 2 bases and J gave up 4 bases, with 20 bases separating them. Per the germline V gene, CDR1 is GTSNPN and CDR2 is SVGIG (reference sequence).

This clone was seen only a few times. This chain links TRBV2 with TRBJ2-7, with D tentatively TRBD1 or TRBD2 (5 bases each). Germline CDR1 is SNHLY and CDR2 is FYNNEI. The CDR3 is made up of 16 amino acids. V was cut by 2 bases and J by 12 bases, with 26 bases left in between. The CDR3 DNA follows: TGTGCCAGCAGTGAACGAAGAGGGGTAACTAGTGCGAGGTGGTACTTC. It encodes CASSERRGVTSARWYF.

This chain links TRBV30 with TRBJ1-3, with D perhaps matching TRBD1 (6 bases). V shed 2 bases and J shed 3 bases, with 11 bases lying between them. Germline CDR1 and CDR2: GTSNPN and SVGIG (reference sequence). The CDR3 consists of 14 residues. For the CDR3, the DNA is TGTGCCTGGAGTCGGGGGGGCGATGGAAACACCATATATTTT. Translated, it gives CAWSRGGDGNTIYF.

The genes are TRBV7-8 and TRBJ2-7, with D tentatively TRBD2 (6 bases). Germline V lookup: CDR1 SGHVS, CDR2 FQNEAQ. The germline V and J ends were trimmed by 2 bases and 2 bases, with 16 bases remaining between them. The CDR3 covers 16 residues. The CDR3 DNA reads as TGTGCCAGCAGCTTACAGGGAGGTGGATCGCCCTACGAGCAGTACTTC. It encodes CASSLQGGGSPYEQYF. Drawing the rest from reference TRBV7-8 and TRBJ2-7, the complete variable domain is GAGVSQSPRYKVAKRGQDVALRCDPISGHVSLFWYQQALGQGPEFLTYFQNEAQLDKSGLPSDRFFAERPEGSVSTLKIQRTQQEDSAVYLCASSLQGGGSPYEQYFGPGTRLTVT.

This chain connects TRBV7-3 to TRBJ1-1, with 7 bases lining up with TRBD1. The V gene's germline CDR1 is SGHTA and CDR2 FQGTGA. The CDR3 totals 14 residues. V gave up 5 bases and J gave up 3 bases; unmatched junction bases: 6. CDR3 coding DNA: TGTGCCAGCAGCCCAGGGGGGCGTGACACTGAAGCTTTCTTT. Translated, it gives CASSPGGRDTEAFF.

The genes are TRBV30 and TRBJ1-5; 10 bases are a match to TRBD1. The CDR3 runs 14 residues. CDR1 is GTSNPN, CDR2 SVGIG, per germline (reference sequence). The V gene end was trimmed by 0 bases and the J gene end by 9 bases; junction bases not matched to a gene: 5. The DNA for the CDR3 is TGTGCCTGGAGTGTAGGGGACAGGGGCACGCCCCAGCATTTT. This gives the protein CAWSVGDRGTPQHF.

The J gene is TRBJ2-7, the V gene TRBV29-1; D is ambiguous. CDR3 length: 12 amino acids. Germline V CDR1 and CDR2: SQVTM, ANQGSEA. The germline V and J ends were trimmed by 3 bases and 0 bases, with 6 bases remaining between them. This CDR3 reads CSVDVNSYEQYF. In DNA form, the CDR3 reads TGCAGCGTTGATGTAAACTCCTACGAGCAGTACTTC.

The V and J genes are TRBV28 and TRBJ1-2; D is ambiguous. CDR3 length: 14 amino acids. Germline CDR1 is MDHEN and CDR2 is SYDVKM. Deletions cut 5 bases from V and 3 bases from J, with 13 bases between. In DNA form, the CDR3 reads TGTGCCAGCAGTCCCTCGAGTTGGGACTATGGCTACACCTTC. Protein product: CASSPSSWDYGYTF.

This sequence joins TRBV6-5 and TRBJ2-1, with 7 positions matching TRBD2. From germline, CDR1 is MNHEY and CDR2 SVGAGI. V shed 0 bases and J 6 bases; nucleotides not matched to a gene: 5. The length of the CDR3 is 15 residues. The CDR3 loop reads CASSYSGLAVNEQFF. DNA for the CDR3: TGTGCCAGCAGTTACTCCGGCCTAGCGGTCAATGAGCAGTTCTTC.

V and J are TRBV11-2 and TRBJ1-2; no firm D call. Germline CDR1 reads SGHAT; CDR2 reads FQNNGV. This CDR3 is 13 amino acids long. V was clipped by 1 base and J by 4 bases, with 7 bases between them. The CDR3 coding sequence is TGTGCCAGCAGCTTAGGAGCTTCCTATGGCTACACCTTC. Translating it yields CASSLGASYGYTF.

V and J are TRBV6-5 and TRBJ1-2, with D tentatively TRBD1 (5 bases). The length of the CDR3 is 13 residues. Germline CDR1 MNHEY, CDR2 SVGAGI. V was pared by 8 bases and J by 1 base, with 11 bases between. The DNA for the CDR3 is TGTGCCAGCTCTAGGACACTTAACTATGGCTACACCTTC. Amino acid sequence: CASSRTLNYGYTF.

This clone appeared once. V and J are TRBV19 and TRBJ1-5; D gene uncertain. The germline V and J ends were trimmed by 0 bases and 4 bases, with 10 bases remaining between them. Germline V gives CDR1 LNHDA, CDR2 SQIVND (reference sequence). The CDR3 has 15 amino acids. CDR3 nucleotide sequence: TGTGCCAGTAGTATAGATCCCCGGGTTAATCAGCCCCAGCATTTT. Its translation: CASSIDPRVNQPQHF. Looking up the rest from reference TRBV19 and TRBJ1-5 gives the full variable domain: DGGITQSPKYLFRKEGQNVTLSCEQNLNHDAMYWYRQDPGQGLRLIYYSQIVNDFQKGDIAEGYSVSREKKESFPLTVTSAQKNPTAFYLCASSIDPRVNQPQHFGDGTRLSIL.

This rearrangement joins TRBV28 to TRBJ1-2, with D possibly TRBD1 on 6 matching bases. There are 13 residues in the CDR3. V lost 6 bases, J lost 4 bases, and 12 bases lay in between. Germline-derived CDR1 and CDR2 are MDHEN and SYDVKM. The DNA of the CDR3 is TGTGCCAGCAGCCCGGACAGCGCCTATGGCTACACCTTC. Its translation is CASSPDSAYGYTF.

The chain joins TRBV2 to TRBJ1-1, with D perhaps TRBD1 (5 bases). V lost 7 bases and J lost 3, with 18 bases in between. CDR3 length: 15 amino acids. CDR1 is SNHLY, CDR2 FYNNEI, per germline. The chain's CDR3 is CASKGIGARDTEAFF. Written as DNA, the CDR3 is TGTGCCAGCAAAGGCATTGGGGCTAGGGACACTGAAGCTTTCTTT.

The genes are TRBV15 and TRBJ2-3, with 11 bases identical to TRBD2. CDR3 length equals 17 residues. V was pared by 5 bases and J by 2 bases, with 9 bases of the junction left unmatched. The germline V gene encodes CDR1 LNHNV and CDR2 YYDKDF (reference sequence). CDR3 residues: CATSGIAGGGPTDTQYF. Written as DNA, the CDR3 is TGTGCCACCAGCGGGATAGCGGGAGGGGGACCCACAGATACGCAGTATTTT.

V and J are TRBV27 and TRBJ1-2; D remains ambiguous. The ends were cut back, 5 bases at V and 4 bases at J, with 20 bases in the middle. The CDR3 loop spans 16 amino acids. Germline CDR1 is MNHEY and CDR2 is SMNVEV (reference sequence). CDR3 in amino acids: CASSPSRAGLLYGYTF. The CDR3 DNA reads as TGTGCCAGCAGTCCCTCCCGGGCTGGACTGCTCTATGGCTACACCTTC.

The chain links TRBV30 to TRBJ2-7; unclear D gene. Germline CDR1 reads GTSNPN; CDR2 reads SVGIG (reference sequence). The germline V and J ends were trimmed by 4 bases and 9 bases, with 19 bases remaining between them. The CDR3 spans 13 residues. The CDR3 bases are TGTGCCTGGAATCCAGGTATCTTACGAGGGCAGTACTTC. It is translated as CAWNPGILRGQYF.

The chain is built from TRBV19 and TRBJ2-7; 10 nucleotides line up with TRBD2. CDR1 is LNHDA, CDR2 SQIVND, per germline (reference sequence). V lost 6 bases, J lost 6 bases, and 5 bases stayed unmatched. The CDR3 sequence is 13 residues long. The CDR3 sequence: CASSLAGVGEQYF. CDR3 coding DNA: TGTGCCAGTAGCCTAGCGGGAGTCGGCGAGCAGTACTTC.